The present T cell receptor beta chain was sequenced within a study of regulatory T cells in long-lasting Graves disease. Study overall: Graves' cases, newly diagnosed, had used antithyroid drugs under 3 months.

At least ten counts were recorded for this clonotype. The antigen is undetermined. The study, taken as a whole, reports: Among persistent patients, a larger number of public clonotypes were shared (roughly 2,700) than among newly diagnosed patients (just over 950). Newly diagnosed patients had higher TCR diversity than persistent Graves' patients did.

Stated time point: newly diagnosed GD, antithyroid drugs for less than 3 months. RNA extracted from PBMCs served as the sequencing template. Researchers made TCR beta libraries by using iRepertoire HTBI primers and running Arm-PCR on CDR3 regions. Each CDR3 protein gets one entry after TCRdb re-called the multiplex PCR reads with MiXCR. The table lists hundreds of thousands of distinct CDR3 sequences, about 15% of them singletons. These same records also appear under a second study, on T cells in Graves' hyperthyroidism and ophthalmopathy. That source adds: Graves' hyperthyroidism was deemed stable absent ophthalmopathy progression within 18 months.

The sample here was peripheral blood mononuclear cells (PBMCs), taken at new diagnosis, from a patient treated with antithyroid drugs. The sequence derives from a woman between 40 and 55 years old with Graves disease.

The CDR3 DNA sequence: TGTGCCAGCTCACCAGGCGGGATGGGCTCCTACGAGCAGTACTTC. Amino acids: CASSPGGMGSYEQYF. The gene calls are TRBV18 and TRBJ2-7, with D possibly TRBD2 on 6 matching bases. Germline V gene data show CDR1 as KGHSH and CDR2 as LQKENI. The CDR3 consists of 15 residues. V lost 2 bases and J 0 bases, leaving 11 bases between the germline ends.